These 29 T cell receptor beta chains were all obtained from the same sample, sequenced in a study of T cells in Graves' hyperthyroidism and ophthalmopathy. Amplified regions were TCR beta CDR3 sequences from RNA transcripts. The study used the HTBI primer set for a first-round RT-PCR of the TCR CDR3. TCRdb processed the multiplex PCR reads anew with MiXCR; each CDR3 protein has one entry. The sample records some 740,000 distinct CDR3 sequences, around 15% being singletons. The specimen sequenced was blood. These receptor sequences come from a woman between 18 and 30 years old with Graves' hyperthyroidism.

The gene calls are TRBV29-1 and TRBJ2-2; 8 nucleotides align to TRBD2. Germline V CDR1 and CDR2: SQVTM, ANQGSEA. With 7 bases clipped from V and 0 bases from J, the junction kept 1 base outside the gene matches. The CDR3 runs to 13 residues. CDR3 bases: TGCAGCGCACTAGCGGCGAACACCGGGGAGCTGTTTTTT. This encodes CSALAANTGELFF.

There are many counts of this clonotype. The chain is built from TRBV3-1 and TRBJ2-1; either TRBD1 or TRBD2 may fit D (5 bases each). The CDR3 has 14 amino acids. V shed 1 base and J shed 6 bases, with 10 bases lying between them. CDR1 and CDR2 from the germline V gene are LGHDT and YNNKEL (reference sequence). CDR3 sequence: CASSQVGTGNEQFF. CDR3 in DNA: TGTGCCAGCAGCCAAGTCGGGACCGGCAATGAGCAGTTCTTC.

In this sample, this clonotype turned up many times. At one of its ends the junction is not consistent with the germline gene, which may arise from a read error. V and J are TRBV7-3 and TRBJ2-3; D may be TRBD2 (6 bases). CDR1 is SGHTA and CDR2 is FQGTGA in the germline V gene. This CDR3 comprises 15 residues. DNA for the CDR3: TGTGCCAGCAGCGTAACCGGGACTGGCACAGATACGCAGTATTTT. It translates to CASSVTGTGTDTQYF.

This clonotype came up many times. This chain connects TRBV7-3 to TRBJ2-1; tentatively, D is TRBD1 (5 bases). The CDR3 loop spans 15 amino acids. V was clipped by 2 bases and J by 4 bases, with 12 bases between them. Germline-derived CDR1 and CDR2 are SGHTA and FQGTGA. In nucleotides, the CDR3 is TGTGCCAGCAGCTTAGGGGAAGGGGTTTACAATGAGCAGTTCTTC. It yields the protein CASSLGEGVYNEQFF.

This sequence joins TRBV19 and TRBJ2-2; D gene ambiguous. V was clipped by 4 bases and J by 2 bases, with 5 bases between them. Germline V gene data show CDR1 as LNHDA and CDR2 as SQIVND (reference sequence). The CDR3 spans 13 residues. In DNA, the CDR3 is TGTGCCAGTAGTAAGGGTAACACCGGGGAGCTGTTTTTT. Encoded protein: CASSKGNTGELFF.

The sample holds many counts of this clonotype. The chain employs TRBV28 and TRBJ2-7; 11 bases map to TRBD1. Unmatched junction bases numbered 12, after V lost 10 bases and J lost 4 bases. The germline CDR1 and CDR2 sequences are MDHEN and SYDVKM. The CDR3 sequence is 15 residues long. The CDR3 DNA reads as TGTGCCACCACAGTTCCGGGACAGGGGGTGTACGAGCAGTACTTC. It codes for CATTVPGQGVYEQYF.

Ten or more counts support this clonotype. The chain joins TRBV18 to TRBJ2-2; tentatively, D is TRBD1 (6 bases). Germline CDR1 is KGHSH and CDR2 is LQKENI. The V gene lost 0 bases and the J gene lost 0 bases, with 8 bases spanning the gap. CDR3 length: 16 residues. This CDR3 reads CASSPPGGSNTGELFF. The CDR3 region has the DNA TGTGCCAGCTCACCACCAGGGGGTTCGAACACCGGGGAGCTGTTTTTT.

This clonotype occurred many times. This sequence joins TRBV7-9 and TRBJ2-5; weak D call: TRBD2 (5 bases). The germline V gene has CDR1 SEHNR and CDR2 FQNEAQ (reference sequence). The CDR3 extends over 13 amino acids. V was clipped by 6 bases and J by 2 bases, with 10 bases between them. DNA for the CDR3: TGTGCCAGCAGTTTATCGGGACAAGAGACCCAGTACTTC. It encodes CASSLSGQETQYF. The full variable domain, with the rest looked up from reference TRBV7-9 and TRBJ2-5, is DTGVSQNPRHKITKRGQNVTFRCDPISEHNRLYWYRQTLGQGPEFLTYFQNEAQLEKSRLLSDRFSAERPKGSFSTLEIQRTEQGDSAMYLCASSLSGQETQYFGPGTRLLVL.

This rearrangement joins TRBV6-2 or TRBV6-3 to TRBJ2-7; D is undetermined. Trimming removed 6 bases at V and 1 base at J, with 16 bases between. Germline-derived CDR1 and CDR2 are MNHEY and SVGEGT. This CDR3 spans 15 amino acids. The CDR3 DNA reads as TGTGCCAGCAGCCTATTGAGGTGGCGTTCCTACGAGCAGTACTTC. Protein product: CASSLLRWRSYEQYF.

This clonotype was counted between two and nine times. The V and J genes are TRBV4-2 and TRBJ1-2, with 8 bases lining up with TRBD1. CDR1 and CDR2 (germline): LGHNA, YNFKEQ. Losses at the gene ends were 8 bases for V and 7 bases for J; bases not matched to a gene: 18. CDR3 length equals 16 residues. The CDR3 coding sequence is TGTGCCAGCTCAAGGGAACAGGGGGATCTGAGTAGTGGCTACACCTTC. Protein product: CASSREQGDLSSGYTF.

The table lists this clonotype with many counts. The CDR3 DNA reads as TGTGCCAGCAGCGATACAGTCATGAACACTGAAGCTTTCTTT. Translated, it gives CASSDTVMNTEAFF. The chain employs TRBV5-6 and TRBJ1-1, with unresolved D. V lost 4 bases and J lost 0, with 10 bases in between. Germline V CDR1 and CDR2: SGHDT, YYEEEE. The CDR3 is 14 amino acids.

This chain connects TRBV30 to TRBJ2-3; 7 bases line up with TRBD1. J was trimmed by 3 bases and V by 0 bases; bases with no gene match: 9. The germline V gene has CDR1 GTSNPN and CDR2 SVGIG (reference sequence). CDR3 size: 16 residues. CDR3 amino acids: CAWSVGTGVRTDTQYF. The DNA for the CDR3 is TGTGCCTGGAGTGTCGGAACAGGGGTTCGGACAGATACGCAGTATTTT.

This clonotype has just a few counts. The chain is built from TRBV6-6 and TRBJ1-1, with D unclear. The CDR3 totals 15 residues. Germline CDR1 MNHNY, CDR2 SVGAGI (reference sequence). V was clipped by 0 bases and J by 1 base, with 9 bases between them. CDR3 amino acids: CASSYSTRGNTEAFF. The CDR3 nucleotides are TGTGCCAGCAGTTACTCGACCCGAGGGAACACTGAAGCTTTCTTT.

At least ten counts were recorded for this clonotype. CDR3 residues: CASSPNQGSTDTQYF. In nucleotides, the CDR3 is TGTGCCAGCTCACCTAATCAGGGGAGCACAGATACGCAGTATTTT. The chain links TRBV18 to TRBJ2-3; a weak D match, TRBD1 (6 bases). The CDR3 sequence is 15 residues long. Trimming took 3 bases from V and 0 from J, leaving 10 bases between them. Germline CDR1 reads KGHSH; CDR2 reads LQKENI.

This clonotype was seen at least ten times. The J gene is TRBJ2-5, the V gene TRBV2; maybe TRBD2 (5 bases). This CDR3 comprises 13 residues. The germline V and J ends were trimmed by 4 bases and 5 bases, with 11 bases remaining between them. Germline CDR1 SNHLY, CDR2 FYNNEI. As DNA, the CDR3 is TGTGCCAGCAGTGGTAATAGCGAGGAGACCCAGTACTTC. Translating gives CASSGNSEETQYF.

This chain connects TRBV10-3 to TRBJ1-5, with D unresolved. The CDR3 extends over 15 amino acids. Germline V lookup: CDR1 ENHRY, CDR2 SYGVKD. The V gene lost 2 bases and the J gene lost 0 bases, with 8 bases spanning the gap. The CDR3 loop reads CAISELWNSNQPQHF. CDR3 nucleotides: TGTGCCATCAGTGAGCTATGGAATAGCAATCAGCCCCAGCATTTT.

This clonotype has only a few counts. The chain uses TRBV12-3 or TRBV12-4 and TRBJ1-2, with D hard to call. V was shortened by 3 bases and J by 5 bases, with 7 bases between the two germline ends. This CDR3 region has 12 residues. DNA for the CDR3: TGTGCCAGCAGTTTCCAGCCTTATGGCTACACCTTC. It is translated as CASSFQPYGYTF.

Only a few counts were recorded for this clonotype. The chain recombines TRBV28 with TRBJ1-6, with D tentatively TRBD1 (6 bases). Trimming left V 6 bases short and J 5 bases short, with 17 bases between. CDR1 and CDR2 (germline): MDHEN, SYDVKM. The CDR3 runs to 16 residues. The CDR3 loop is CASRRIGQSNNSPLHF. The CDR3 DNA reads TGTGCCAGCAGGCGTATAGGACAGTCTAATAATTCACCCCTCCACTTT.

This clonotype was observed at least ten times. The V call is TRBV7-2, the J call TRBJ2-1, with 8 positions matching TRBD2. The CDR3 spans 17 residues. V lost 8 bases and J lost 6; bases outside the gene matches: 18. Germline V gives CDR1 SGHTA, CDR2 FQGNSA. The CDR3 DNA follows: TGTGCCAGCTTGAGGGGCGGGAGCGGGAGTTTTGGCAATGAGCAGTTCTTC. Residues: CASLRGGSGSFGNEQFF. The full variable domain, in which reference TRBV7-2 and TRBJ2-1 provide the parts outside the CDR3, is GAGVSQSPSNKVTEKGKDVELRCDPISGHTALYWYRQSLGQGLEFLIYFQGNSAPDKSGLPSDRFSAERTGGSVSTLTIQRTQQEDSAVYLCASLRGGSGSFGNEQFFGPGTRLTVL.

This clonotype was observed a few times. The rearrangement uses TRBV28 and TRBJ2-7; D call uncertain. From germline, CDR1 is MDHEN and CDR2 SYDVKM. The CDR3 is 13 amino acids. Trimming stripped 2 bases from V and 0 bases from J, with 5 bases between. CDR3: CASSLSFSYEQYF. The CDR3 DNA is TGTGCCAGCAGTTTAAGTTTCTCCTACGAGCAGTACTTC.

This chain links TRBV12-3 or TRBV12-4 with TRBJ1-1, with D possibly TRBD1 on 5 matching bases. The V and J ends lost 3 bases and 0 bases respectively, with 14 bases between them. CDR3 length equals 16 residues. The DNA for the CDR3 is TGTGCCAGCAGTTTTAAGTCACAGGCGTTGAACACTGAAGCTTTCTTT. Translated, it gives CASSFKSQALNTEAFF.

This clonotype was seen a handful of times. The V and J genes are TRBV12-3 or TRBV12-4 and TRBJ2-7; weak D call: TRBD1 (5 bases). The CDR3 extends over 14 amino acids. Trimming left V 3 bases short and J 0 bases short, with 9 bases between. The CDR3 sequence is CASSLGLHSYEQYF. The DNA of the CDR3 is TGTGCCAGCAGTTTGGGGCTTCACTCCTACGAGCAGTACTTC.

This clonotype has just a few counts. The chain employs TRBV12-3 or TRBV12-4 and TRBJ2-3; D remains unclear. The CDR3 extends over 13 amino acids. V lost 5 bases and J lost 5, with 11 bases in between. The chain's CDR3 is CASSLLVVDTQYF. CDR3 coding DNA: TGTGCCAGCAGTCTTCTGGTCGTAGATACGCAGTATTTT.

The V call is TRBV30, the J call TRBJ2-6; D possibly corresponds to TRBD2 (5 bases). CDR3 length equals 16 residues. The V gene lost 8 bases and the J gene lost 0 bases, with 17 bases spanning the gap. Germline V gene lookup returns CDR1 GTSNPN and CDR2 SVGIG (reference sequence). CDR3 bases: TGTGCCAGTAGTAGGAGGACGAGCTCTGGGGCCAACGTCCTGACTTTC. As protein: CASSRRTSSGANVLTF. Variable domain in full (rest from reference TRBV30 and TRBJ2-6): SQTIHQWPATLVQPVGSPLSLECTVEGTSNPNLYWYRQAAGRGLQLLFYSVGIGQISSEVPQNLSASRPQDRQFILSSKKLLLSDSGFYLCASSRRTSSGANVLTFGAGSRLTVL.

This clonotype has just a few counts. The CDR3 loop is CAWSVDGYGYTF. For the CDR3, the DNA is TGTGCCTGGAGCGTCGACGGGTATGGCTACACCTTC. This chain joins TRBV30 and TRBJ1-2; D gene ambiguous. Germline loops: CDR1 GTSNPN, CDR2 SVGIG (reference sequence). The length of the CDR3 is 12 residues. With 3 bases removed from V and 5 bases from J, the gap between germline ends came to 10 bases. Full variable domain (outside the CDR3, taken from reference TRBV30 and TRBJ1-2): SQTIHQWPATLVQPVGSPLSLECTVEGTSNPNLYWYRQAAGRGLQLLFYSVGIGQISSEVPQNLSASRPQDRQFILSSKKLLLSDSGFYLCAWSVDGYGYTFGSGTRLTVV.

This clonotype has more than one count but fewer than ten. A much larger clone differs by one base, so this may be a read error. J is TRBJ2-3 and V is TRBV27; D is ambiguous. This CDR3 spans 15 amino acids. The germline CDR1 and CDR2 sequences are MNHEY and SMNVEV (reference sequence). CDR3 nucleotides: TGTGCCGGCAGTTCTGGCACAGTCTTCACAGATACGCAGTATTTT. Translating gives CAGSSGTVFTDTQYF.

This clonotype was observed many times. The CDR3 region is CASSHLGLAGGGGQETQYF. In DNA, the CDR3 is TGTGCCAGCAGTCACCTAGGGCTAGCGGGAGGAGGAGGACAAGAGACCCAGTACTTC. The J gene is TRBJ2-5, the V gene TRBV12-3 or TRBV12-4, with 11 bases aligning to TRBD2. The CDR3 covers 19 residues. J gave up 2 bases and V 5 bases, and 16 bases lay outside the gene matches.

This clonotype showed up many times. The gene calls are TRBV7-9 and TRBJ2-7, with 9 bases that match TRBD2. Unmatched junction bases numbered 5, after V lost 5 bases and J lost 0 bases. The CDR3 has 15 residues. Germline V gene sequence: CDR1 SEHNR, CDR2 FQNEAQ (reference sequence). The DNA of the CDR3 is TGTGCCAGCAGCCCGAGACTAGCGGCCTCCTACGAGCAGTACTTC. This encodes CASSPRLAASYEQYF.

The chain employs TRBV6-2 or TRBV6-3 and TRBJ2-5; D not resolved. Germline V gene data show CDR1 as MNHEY and CDR2 as SVGEGT. The CDR3 spans 13 residues. V shed 5 bases and J shed 5 bases, with 12 bases lying between them. The DNA for the CDR3 is TGTGCCAGCAGTCGTGTCAACGGGGAGACCCAGTACTTC. Translating gives CASSRVNGETQYF.